This T cell receptor beta chain was profiled in a study of T cell changes during pregnancy in multiple sclerosis. Clones were sequenced by immunoSEQ multiplex PCR, and TCRdb holds only the in-frame ones, with some missing. This table holds roughly 49,000 clones, around 92% found once. The receptor's source is a female donor with multiple sclerosis, enrolled in a pregnancy study. The starting material was peripheral blood, obtained after pregnancy.

The CDR3 nucleotides read TGTGCCAGCAGCCCCCAGGCTTGGGGAGATACTGAAGCTTTCTTT. Protein sequence: CASSPQAWGDTEAFF. The V call is TRBV9, the J call TRBJ1-1; D is uncertain. The CDR3 has 15 residues. Trimming removed 4 bases from V and 5 bases from J, with 18 bases in between. The germline V gene encodes CDR1 SGDLS and CDR2 YYNGEE.